The sequence of this T cell receptor (beta chain) was determined in a study of T cell responses to AZD1222 COVID-19 vaccine. Findings of the study overall: Recipients of AZD1222 seropositive at baseline numbered only 5 or 6. Spike as a whole was targeted by vaccine-associated CD4 TCRs, dominant at 160-218 and 743-854.

The V gene's germline CDR1 is LGHDT and CDR2 YNNKEL (reference sequence). V shed 1 base and J 7 bases; nucleotides not matched to a gene: 13. The CDR3 contains 18 residues. Measured with immunoSEQ multiplex PCR; TCRdb has only the in-frame clones, and not every one. The table shows approximately 190,000 clones, with approximately 91% occurring only once. Of note for this clone: The antigen is not known.

The V and J genes are TRBV3-1 (or the pseudogene TRBV3-2) and TRBJ2-3, with 11 bases that match TRBD2. The sequencing used peripheral blood, collected on day 0 of AZD1222 vaccination. This clonotype was sampled from an adult in good health. The CDR3 region is CASSQGGSGRATKYTQYF. Here the CDR3 DNA reads TGTGCCAGCAGCCAAGGAGGTAGCGGGAGGGCCACCAAGTATACGCAGTATTTT.